The 32 T cell receptor beta chains below all came from one sample that was sequenced in a study of somatic mutations in cytotoxic T cells in rheumatoid arthritis. TCRdb keeps only in-frame clones here, not all; method: immunoSEQ multiplex PCR. The data hold 6,000 to 9,000 clones, with roughly four fifths observed a single time. The sequenced sample consisted of CD8+ T cells sorted from blood. The origin of the receptors is an adult with rheumatoid arthritis.

The sample holds one count of this clone. This sequence joins TRBV5-6 and TRBJ1-5; TRBD1 might be the D (5 bases). The length of the CDR3 is 16 residues. The germline V and J ends were trimmed by 3 bases and 1 base, with 14 bases remaining between them. Germline loops: CDR1 SGHDT, CDR2 YYEEEE. CDR3 DNA: TGTGCCAGCAGCTCAGCTCAGGGTTCGAGCAATCAGCCCCAGCATTTT. It is translated as CASSSAQGSSNQPQHF.

A few counts support this clone. The chain couples TRBV6-5 to TRBJ2-1; maybe TRBD1 (6 bases). Germline CDR1 and CDR2: MNHEY and SVGAGI. This CDR3 comprises 15 residues. V lost 4 bases and J 2 bases, leaving 12 bases between the germline ends. Here the CDR3 DNA reads TGTGCCAGCAGTTCGGACAGCCCGACCTACAATGAGCAGTTCTTC. Translation: CASSSDSPTYNEQFF.

This clone was seen just once. The junction does not match germline at one end; this may be a read error. CDR3 DNA: TGTGCCTGGAGCCGGGGGGAGGGAGGCACAGATACGCGGTATTTT. This translates into CAWSRGEGGTDTRYF. The chain couples TRBV30 to TRBJ2-3; 7 bases are a match to TRBD2. The CDR3 totals 15 residues. Germline V gene sequence: CDR1 GTSNPN, CDR2 SVGIG (reference sequence). Full variable domain (rest looked up from reference TRBV30 and TRBJ2-3): SQTIHQWPATLVQPVGSPLSLECTVEGTSNPNLYWYRQAAGRGLQLLFYSVGIGQISSEVPQNLSASRPQDRQFILSSKKLLLSDSGFYLCAWSRGEGGTDTRYFGPGTRLTVL.

This clone was seen a few times. This sequence joins TRBV7-9 and TRBJ2-1, with TRBD1 matching 9 bases. Germline V CDR1 and CDR2: SEHNR, FQNEAQ (reference sequence). V lost 1 base, J lost 9 bases, and 4 bases stayed unmatched. This CDR3 comprises 14 residues. Here the CDR3 reads CASSLVGQGSEQFF. In DNA, the CDR3 is TGTGCCAGCAGCTTAGTGGGACAGGGAAGTGAGCAGTTCTTC.

The chain joins TRBV6-1 to TRBJ1-2; D is undetermined. The V gene lost 6 bases and the J gene lost 6 bases, with 20 bases spanning the gap. CDR1 and CDR2 from the germline V gene are MNHNS and SASEGT. This CDR3 is 15 amino acids long. The CDR3 DNA reads as TGTGCCAGCAGCCCATCGGGGAGGACCCCTGATGGCTACACCTTC. Translated, it gives CASSPSGRTPDGYTF.

This chain joins TRBV14 and TRBJ2-3; perhaps TRBD2 as D (5 bases). From germline, CDR1 is SGHDN and CDR2 FVKESK. This CDR3 is 16 amino acids long. The V end lost 1 base, the J end lost 6 bases, and 17 bases lay between the germline ends. The CDR3 sequence: CASSQAETWRGDTQYF. The CDR3 region has the DNA TGTGCCAGCAGCCAAGCAGAGACCTGGAGAGGGGATACGCAGTATTTT.

The chain recombines TRBV7-2 with TRBJ1-1; D is ambiguous. CDR3 size: 13 residues. V lost 2 bases and J 2 bases, leaving 6 bases between the germline ends. Germline CDR1 reads SGHTA; CDR2 reads FQGNSA. CDR3 DNA sequence: TGTGCCAGCAGCTTAACGACTAACACTGAAGCTTTCTTT. It specifies CASSLTTNTEAFF.

The chain joins TRBV2 to TRBJ1-1; 9 bases align to TRBD1. The CDR3 has 14 amino acids. The V gene end was trimmed by 3 bases and the J gene end by 5 bases; junction bases not matched to a gene: 4. The germline CDR1 and CDR2 sequences are SNHLY and FYNNEI. The CDR3 is CASSDPGQGTEAFF. CDR3 DNA: TGTGCCAGCAGTGATCCGGGACAGGGTACTGAAGCTTTCTTT.

The chain is built from TRBV11-2 and TRBJ2-5; TRBD2 agrees at 11 bases. This CDR3 region has 15 residues. J gave up 6 bases and V 6 bases, and 9 bases lay outside the gene matches. Germline loops: CDR1 SGHAT, CDR2 FQNNGV. The CDR3, as DNA: TGTGCCAGCAGACTTAGCGGGGGGGCCTCGAAGACCCAGTACTTC. Translation: CASRLSGGASKTQYF.

This clone was picked up a small number of times. V usage is TRBV6-6 and J usage is TRBJ2-5; 8 positions agree with TRBD2. Trimming took 5 bases from V and 5 from J; bases not matched to a gene: 4. The CDR3 extends over 13 amino acids. Germline CDR1 MNHNY, CDR2 SVGAGI (reference sequence). The CDR3 DNA reads as TGTGCCAGCAGTAGCGGGGGACTTGAGACCCAGTACTTC. This sequence encodes CASSSGGLETQYF.

The chain links TRBV6-5 to TRBJ2-7, with 7 bases identical to TRBD1. The germline V gene encodes CDR1 MNHEY and CDR2 SVGAGI. This CDR3 has 15 residues. The V gene end was trimmed by 2 bases and the J gene end by 6 bases; junction bases not matched to a gene: 10. CDR3: CASSYQAGRTGEQYF. The DNA of the CDR3 is TGTGCCAGCAGTTACCAGGCAGGGCGGACAGGCGAGCAGTACTTC.

This clone was picked up one time. V and J are TRBV5-1 and TRBJ1-2; D is unclear. The germline CDR1 and CDR2 sequences are SGHRS and YFSETQ. This CDR3 region has 16 residues. V was pared by 0 bases and J by 4 bases, with 16 bases between. This CDR3 is CASSLALTMKAYGYTF. The CDR3 DNA is TGCGCCAGCAGCTTGGCCCTGACAATGAAGGCCTATGGCTACACCTTC.

This clone appeared a few times. The rearrangement links TRBV7-3 to TRBJ2-5, with D unclear. Trimming took 5 bases from V and 5 from J, leaving 15 bases between them. Germline V gives CDR1 SGHTA, CDR2 FQGTGA. The CDR3 runs 14 residues. Written as DNA, the CDR3 is TGTGCCAGCAGCCCCTCCGCAAATTTGGAGACCCAGTACTTC. Protein product: CASSPSANLETQYF.

The rearrangement links TRBV5-1 to TRBJ2-6; 7 positions match TRBD2. The V and J ends lost 1 base and 2 bases, in that order; junction bases with no gene match: 3. The germline V gene has CDR1 SGHRS and CDR2 YFSETQ. The CDR3 extends over 16 amino acids. The CDR3 spells CASSLNRGAGANVLTF. The CDR3, as DNA: TGCGCCAGCAGCTTGAATCGGGGGGCTGGGGCCAACGTCCTGACTTTC.

The chain employs TRBV6-1 and TRBJ1-5; D gene uncertain. Trimming removed 2 bases at V and 0 bases at J, with 8 bases between. The CDR3 has 15 amino acids. The germline V gene has CDR1 MNHNS and CDR2 SASEGT. The CDR3 coding sequence is TGTGCCAGCAGTGAAAGTGAAGGTAGCAATCAGCCCCAGCATTTT. This translates into CASSESEGSNQPQHF.

The rearrangement links TRBV6-1 to TRBJ1-5; D remains unclear. V was pared by 2 bases and J by 9 bases, with 8 bases between. This CDR3 contains 12 residues. CDR1 is MNHNS and CDR2 is SASEGT in the germline V gene. The CDR3 here is CASSERSGPQHF. CDR3 in DNA: TGTGCCAGCAGTGAACGTTCGGGGCCCCAGCATTTT.

The chain couples TRBV6-5 to TRBJ1-1; D not resolved. Per the germline V gene, CDR1 is MNHEY and CDR2 is SVGAGI. The CDR3 runs to 13 residues. Trimming took off 4 bases at V and 0 bases at J, with 6 bases between the two ends. CDR3 in DNA: TGTGCCAGCAGTTCCCAATTGAACACTGAAGCTTTCTTT. It translates to CASSSQLNTEAFF.

Only one count was recorded for this clone. The J gene is TRBJ2-5, the V gene TRBV4-2; D may be TRBD1 (5 bases). Trimming cost V 0 bases and J 5 bases, with 7 bases left between them. CDR3 length: 13 amino acids. CDR1 and CDR2 from the germline V gene are LGHNA and YNFKEQ. The CDR3 here is CASSQDYRETQYF. The CDR3 DNA is TGTGCCAGCAGCCAAGATTACAGGGAGACCCAGTACTTC.

The chain links TRBV2 to TRBJ2-5; no definite D call. The V and J ends lost 7 bases and 6 bases respectively, with 6 bases between them. Germline V CDR1 and CDR2: SNHLY, FYNNEI. This CDR3 is built from 10 residues. The CDR3 region has the DNA TGTGCCAGCACTCAGAAGACCCAGTACTTC. As protein: CASTQKTQYF.

This clone rates as large. This chain connects TRBV19 to TRBJ1-1; a weak D match, TRBD1 (6 bases). Germline V gene lookup returns CDR1 LNHDA and CDR2 SQIVND (reference sequence). This CDR3 spans 14 amino acids. V was cut by 3 bases and J by 3 bases, with 11 bases left in between. CDR3: CASSIGRGYTEAFF. The CDR3 DNA reads TGTGCCAGTAGTATTGGCAGGGGATACACTGAAGCTTTCTTT.

This CDR3 is CASSSRGSGGPEETQYF. CDR3 in DNA: TGTGCCAGCAGTTCCCGCGGTAGCGGGGGCCCTGAGGAGACCCAGTACTTC. The genes are TRBV27 and TRBJ2-5, with 9 nucleotides matching TRBD2. The CDR3 is 17 residues long. Germline V gene sequence: CDR1 MNHEY, CDR2 SMNVEV (reference sequence). V dropped 4 bases and J dropped 5; count of bases not matched to a gene: 14.

The chain recombines TRBV29-1 with TRBJ2-1; D not resolved. The CDR3 totals 12 residues. The ends were cut back, 3 bases at V and 10 bases at J, with 13 bases in the middle. Germline CDR1 reads SQVTM; CDR2 reads ANQGSEA. CDR3 residues: CSVERQDWEQFF. Written as DNA, the CDR3 is TGCAGCGTTGAGCGCCAAGATTGGGAGCAGTTCTTC.

This clone has a handful of counts. This chain connects TRBV18 to TRBJ1-6; the D gene is possibly TRBD1 (5 bases). The germline CDR1 and CDR2 sequences are KGHSH and LQKENI. The V end lost 3 bases, the J end lost 6 bases, and 9 bases lay between the germline ends. This CDR3 has 14 residues. The CDR3 nucleotides are TGTGCCAGCTCACCGGGACCTCTTAATTCACCCCTCCACTTT. Encoded protein: CASSPGPLNSPLHF.

The gene calls are TRBV29-1 and TRBJ2-5, with TRBD2 identical over 8 bases. Trimming took 6 bases from V and 9 from J; bases not matched to a gene: 9. Germline CDR1 is SQVTM and CDR2 is ANQGSEA. The CDR3 runs to 12 residues. CDR3 sequence: CSVPAGRGAQYF. The CDR3 DNA sequence: TGCAGCGTCCCTGCAGGGCGGGGGGCCCAGTACTTC.

This clone was picked up a small number of times. V gene TRBV18 combines with J gene TRBJ1-2; D gene uncertain. Germline assignment: CDR1 KGHSH and CDR2 LQKENI. CDR3 length: 13 amino acids. Deletions cut 2 bases from V and 2 bases from J, with 6 bases between. CDR3: CASSPGPNYGYTF. In DNA, the CDR3 is TGTGCCAGCTCACCAGGGCCCAACTATGGCTACACCTTC. Looking up the rest from reference TRBV18 and TRBJ1-2 gives the full variable domain: NAGVMQNPRHLVRRRGQEARLRCSPMKGHSHVYWYRQLPEEGLKFMVYLQKENIIDESGMPKERFSAEFPKEGPSILRIQQVVRGDSAAYFCASSPGPNYGYTFGSGTRLTVV.

The chain is built from TRBV27 and TRBJ1-6; no definite D call. CDR3 length: 15 residues. Trimming left V 3 bases short and J 2 bases short, with 8 bases between. The germline CDR1 and CDR2 sequences are MNHEY and SMNVEV (reference sequence). CDR3 region: CASSFTGPYNSPLHF. The CDR3 DNA follows: TGTGCCAGCAGTTTCACCGGCCCCTATAATTCACCCCTCCACTTT.

The chain joins TRBV10-3 to TRBJ1-6; tentatively, D is TRBD1 (5 bases). With 8 bases removed from V and 4 bases from J, the gap between germline ends came to 12 bases. Germline CDR1 ENHRY, CDR2 SYGVKD. CDR3 length: 14 residues. CDR3 coding DNA: TGTGCCATCTCGACCGGGACTTATAATTCACCCCTCCACTTT. The encoded protein is CAISTGTYNSPLHF.

The chain carries TRBV4-2 and TRBJ2-7; TRBD1 is a possible D gene (6 bases). The CDR3 sequence is 15 residues long. V dropped 2 bases and J dropped 1 base, with 12 bases sitting between them. The germline V gene has CDR1 LGHNA and CDR2 YNFKEQ. CDR3 DNA: TGTGCCAGCAGCCAAACCGGGACACCATCCTACGAGCAGTACTTC. Translating gives CASSQTGTPSYEQYF.

This clone came up a few times. The chain uses TRBV4-3 and TRBJ2-7, with D maybe TRBD1 (6 bases). CDR1 is LGHNA and CDR2 is YSLEER in the germline V gene. This CDR3 is built from 14 residues. V was pared by 4 bases and J by 2 bases, with 12 bases between. CDR3 sequence reads: CASSPPGAAYEQYF. The DNA for the CDR3 is TGCGCCAGCAGCCCACCAGGGGCCGCCTACGAGCAGTACTTC.

This clone is classed as large. The chain links TRBV5-4 to TRBJ1-1, with a possible D match to TRBD1 (5 bases). The CDR3 extends over 13 amino acids. The ends were cut back, 5 bases at V and 10 bases at J, with 18 bases in the middle. From germline, CDR1 is SGHNT and CDR2 YYREEE (reference sequence). The CDR3 sequence is CASSGAGQGGAFF. In nucleotides, the CDR3 is TGTGCCAGCAGTGGAGCAGGGCAGGGAGGAGCTTTCTTT.

The J gene is TRBJ2-7, the V gene TRBV10-2, with TRBD1 identical over 7 bases. Losses at the gene ends were 2 bases for V and 3 bases for J; bases not matched to a gene: 4. Germline V gene sequence: CDR1 WSHSY, CDR2 SAAADI. The CDR3 consists of 14 residues. The CDR3 DNA sequence: TGCGCCAGCAGTGAGCCTGGACAGGACTACGAGCAGTACTTC. Encoded protein: CASSEPGQDYEQYF.

This clone was detected a few times. CDR3 amino acids: CASSPRGQSNTEAFF. DNA for the CDR3: TGTGCCAGCAGCCCGAGGGGACAGTCGAACACTGAAGCTTTCTTT. The gene calls are TRBV7-2 and TRBJ1-1; 7 bases are shared with TRBD1. Per the germline V gene, CDR1 is SGHTA and CDR2 is FQGNSA. The CDR3 contains 15 residues. Losses at the gene ends were 5 bases for V and 1 base for J; bases not matched to a gene: 7.